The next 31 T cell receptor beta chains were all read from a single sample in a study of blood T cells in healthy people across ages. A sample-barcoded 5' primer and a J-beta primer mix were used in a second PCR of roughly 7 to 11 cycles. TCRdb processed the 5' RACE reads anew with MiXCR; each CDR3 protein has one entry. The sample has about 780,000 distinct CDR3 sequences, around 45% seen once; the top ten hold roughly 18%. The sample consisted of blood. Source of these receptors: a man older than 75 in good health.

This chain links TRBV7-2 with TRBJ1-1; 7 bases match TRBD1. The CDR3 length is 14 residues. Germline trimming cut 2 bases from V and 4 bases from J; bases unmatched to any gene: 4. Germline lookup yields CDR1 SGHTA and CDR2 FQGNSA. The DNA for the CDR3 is TGTGCCAGCAGCTTAAAAGGGGGCGTCACTGAAGCTTTCTTT. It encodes CASSLKGGVTEAFF.

This CDR3 is CASMDTISYNEQFF. CDR3 bases: TGCGCCAGCATGGACACCATATCCTACAATGAGCAGTTCTTC. The chain employs TRBV5-1 and TRBJ2-1; maybe TRBD1 (5 bases). The CDR3 length is 14 residues. V was clipped by 6 bases and J by 1 base, with 11 bases between them. Germline CDR1 SGHRS, CDR2 YFSETQ.

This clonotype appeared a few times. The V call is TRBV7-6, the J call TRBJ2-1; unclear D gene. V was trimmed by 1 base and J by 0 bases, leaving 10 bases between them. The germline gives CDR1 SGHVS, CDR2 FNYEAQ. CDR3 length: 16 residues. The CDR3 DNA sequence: TGTGCCAGCAGCTTAGGGGCGGCATACTCCTACAATGAGCAGTTCTTC. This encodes CASSLGAAYSYNEQFF.

The CDR3 region has the DNA TGTGCCAGCAGTTTGGTAAGACTAGCCAGTGAGCAGTACTTC. Residues: CASSLVRLASEQYF. V usage is TRBV27 and J usage is TRBJ2-7; 7 bases fit TRBD2. J gave up 7 bases and V 3 bases, and 9 bases lay outside the gene matches. CDR1 is MNHEY, CDR2 SMNVEV, per germline (reference sequence). This CDR3 is built from 14 residues.

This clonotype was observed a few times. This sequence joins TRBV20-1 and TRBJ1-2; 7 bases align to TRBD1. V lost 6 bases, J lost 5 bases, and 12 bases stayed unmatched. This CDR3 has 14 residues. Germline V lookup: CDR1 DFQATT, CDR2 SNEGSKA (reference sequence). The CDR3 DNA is TGCAGTGCGAGACACCGACAGGGTATTTATGGCTACACCTTC. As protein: CSARHRQGIYGYTF.

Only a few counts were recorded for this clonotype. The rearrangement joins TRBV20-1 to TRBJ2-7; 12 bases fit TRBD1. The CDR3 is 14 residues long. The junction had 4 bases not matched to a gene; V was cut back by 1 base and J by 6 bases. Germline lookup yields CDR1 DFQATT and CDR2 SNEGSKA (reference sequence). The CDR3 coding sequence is TGCAGTGCTAGAGCCTCGGGACAGGGGGCCGAGCAGTACTTC. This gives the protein CSARASGQGAEQYF.

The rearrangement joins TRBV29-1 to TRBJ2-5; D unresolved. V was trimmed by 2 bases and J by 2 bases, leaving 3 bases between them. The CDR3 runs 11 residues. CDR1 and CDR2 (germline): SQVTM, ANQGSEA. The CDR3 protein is CSVEKQETQYF. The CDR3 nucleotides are TGCAGCGTTGAAAAGCAAGAGACCCAGTACTTC.

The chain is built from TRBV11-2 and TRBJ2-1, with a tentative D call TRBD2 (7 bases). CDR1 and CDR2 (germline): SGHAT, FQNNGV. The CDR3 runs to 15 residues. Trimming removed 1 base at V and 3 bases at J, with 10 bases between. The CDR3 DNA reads TGTGCCAGCAGCTTAGGGGGGGGCCGCTACAATGAGCAGTTCTTC. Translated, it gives CASSLGGGRYNEQFF.

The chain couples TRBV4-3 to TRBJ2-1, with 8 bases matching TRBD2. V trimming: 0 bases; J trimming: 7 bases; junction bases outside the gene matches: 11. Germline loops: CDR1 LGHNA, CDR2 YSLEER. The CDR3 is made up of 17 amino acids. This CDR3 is CASSQDERGGPGNEQFF. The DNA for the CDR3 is TGCGCCAGCAGCCAAGATGAACGGGGGGGCCCGGGGAATGAGCAGTTCTTC.

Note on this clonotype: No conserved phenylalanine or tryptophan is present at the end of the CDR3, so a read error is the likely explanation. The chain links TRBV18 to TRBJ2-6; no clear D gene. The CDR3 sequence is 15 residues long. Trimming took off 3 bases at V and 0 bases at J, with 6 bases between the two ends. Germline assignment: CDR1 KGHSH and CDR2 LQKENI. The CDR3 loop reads CASSPSTSGANVLTL. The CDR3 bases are TGTGCCAGCTCACCTTCCACCTCTGGGGCCAACGTCCTGACTCTC.

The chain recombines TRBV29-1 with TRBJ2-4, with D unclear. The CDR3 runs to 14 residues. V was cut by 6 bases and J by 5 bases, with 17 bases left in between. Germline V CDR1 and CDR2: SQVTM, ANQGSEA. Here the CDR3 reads CSVARRSLENIQYF. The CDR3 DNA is TGCAGCGTGGCCCGACGTAGTTTGGAAAACATTCAGTACTTC.

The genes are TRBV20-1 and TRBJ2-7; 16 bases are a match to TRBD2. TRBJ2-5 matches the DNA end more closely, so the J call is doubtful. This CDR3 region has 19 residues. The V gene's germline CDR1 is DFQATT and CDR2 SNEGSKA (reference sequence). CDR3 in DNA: TGCAGTGCTAGGCCACCGTTGGGACTAGCGGGAGGGTTAGGGGAGACCCAGTACTTC. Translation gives CSARPPLGLAGGLGETQYF.

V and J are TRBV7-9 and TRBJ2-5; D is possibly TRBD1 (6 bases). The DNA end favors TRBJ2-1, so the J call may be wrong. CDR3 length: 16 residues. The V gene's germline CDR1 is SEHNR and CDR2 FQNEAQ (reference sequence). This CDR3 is CASSLGGQILQETQFF. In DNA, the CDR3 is TGTGCCAGCAGCTTAGGCGGACAGATTCTACAAGAGACCCAGTTCTTC.

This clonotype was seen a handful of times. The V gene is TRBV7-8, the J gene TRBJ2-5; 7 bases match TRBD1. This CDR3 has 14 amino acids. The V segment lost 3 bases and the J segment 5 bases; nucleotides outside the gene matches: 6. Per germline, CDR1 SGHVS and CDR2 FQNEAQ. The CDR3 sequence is CASSFTGAGETQYF. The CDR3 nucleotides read TGTGCCAGCAGCTTTACAGGGGCCGGGGAGACCCAGTACTTC.

CDR3 bases: TGCAGTGCTCCCGGGCCGGGGGCCTCCTACGAGCAGTACTTC. Protein: CSAPGPGASYEQYF. The rearrangement uses TRBV20-1 and TRBJ2-7, with D tentatively TRBD1 or TRBD2 (6 bases each). The CDR3 totals 14 residues. The V gene lost 5 bases and the J gene lost 0 bases, with 14 bases spanning the gap. The V gene's germline CDR1 is DFQATT and CDR2 SNEGSKA (reference sequence).

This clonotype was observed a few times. The CDR3 coding sequence is TGTGCCAGCAGCCAAGAAGGAACTAGCGGATACAATGAGCAGTTCTTC. Translating gives CASSQEGTSGYNEQFF. The chain is built from TRBV3-1 and TRBJ2-1; 8 bases are shared with TRBD2. With V trimmed by 0 bases and J by 4 bases, 5 bases remained unmatched. Per germline, CDR1 LGHDT and CDR2 YNNKEL (reference sequence). The CDR3 length is 16 residues.

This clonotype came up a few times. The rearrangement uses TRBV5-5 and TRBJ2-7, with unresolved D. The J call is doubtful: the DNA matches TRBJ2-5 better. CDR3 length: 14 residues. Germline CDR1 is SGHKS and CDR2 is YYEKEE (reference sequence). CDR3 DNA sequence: TGTGCCAGCAGCTCGCGCCTAGTGTCAGAGACCCAGTACTTC. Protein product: CASSSRLVSETQYF.

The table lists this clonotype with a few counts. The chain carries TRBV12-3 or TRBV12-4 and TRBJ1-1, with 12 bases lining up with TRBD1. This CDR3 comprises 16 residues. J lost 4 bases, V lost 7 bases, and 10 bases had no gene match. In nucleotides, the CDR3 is TGTGCCAGCACCCTGGGACAGGGGGCGCAGGGCACTGAAGCTTTCTTT. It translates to CASTLGQGAQGTEAFF.

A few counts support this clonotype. The CDR3 sequence is CASSLIDRVRNEQFF. The CDR3 DNA sequence: TGCGCCAGCAGCTTGATTGACAGGGTGCGGAATGAGCAGTTCTTC. The chain carries TRBV5-1 and TRBJ2-1; TRBD1 matches at 7 bases. The germline V gene encodes CDR1 SGHRS and CDR2 YFSETQ. V gave up 1 base and J gave up 7 bases; unmatched junction bases: 8. There are 15 residues in the CDR3.

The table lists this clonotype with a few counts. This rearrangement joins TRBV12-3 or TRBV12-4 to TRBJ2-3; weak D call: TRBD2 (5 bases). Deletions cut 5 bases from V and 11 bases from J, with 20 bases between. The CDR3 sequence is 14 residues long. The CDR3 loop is CASSGLGRADVQYF. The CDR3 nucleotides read TGTGCCAGCAGTGGACTGGGGAGAGCAGATGTGCAGTATTTT.

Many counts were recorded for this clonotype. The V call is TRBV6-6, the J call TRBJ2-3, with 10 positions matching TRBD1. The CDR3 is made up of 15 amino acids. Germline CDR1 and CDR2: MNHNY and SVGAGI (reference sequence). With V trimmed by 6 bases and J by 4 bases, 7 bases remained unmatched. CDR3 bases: TGTGCCAGCAGAACCCGGGACAGGGGTCCAGATACGCAGTATTTT. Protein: CASRTRDRGPDTQYF.

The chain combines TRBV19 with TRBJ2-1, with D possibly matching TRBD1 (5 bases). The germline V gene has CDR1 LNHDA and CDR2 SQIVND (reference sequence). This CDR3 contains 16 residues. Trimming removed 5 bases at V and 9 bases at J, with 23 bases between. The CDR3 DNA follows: TGTGCCAGTAGTCCCCCCCAGGGCCAAAGCTCTAGTGAGCAGTTCTTC. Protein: CASSPPQGQSSSEQFF. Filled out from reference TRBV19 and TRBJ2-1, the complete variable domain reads DGGITQSPKYLFRKEGQNVTLSCEQNLNHDAMYWYRQDPGQGLRLIYYSQIVNDFQKGDIAEGYSVSREKKESFPLTVTSAQKNPTAFYLCASSPPQGQSSSEQFFGPGTRLTVL.

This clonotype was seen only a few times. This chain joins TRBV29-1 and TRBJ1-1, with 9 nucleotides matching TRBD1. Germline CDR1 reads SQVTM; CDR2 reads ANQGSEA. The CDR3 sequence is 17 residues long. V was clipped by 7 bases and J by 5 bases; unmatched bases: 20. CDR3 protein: CSALRISPNRGQTEAFF. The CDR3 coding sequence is TGCAGCGCGCTGCGGATTTCCCCAAACAGGGGGCAGACTGAAGCTTTCTTT.

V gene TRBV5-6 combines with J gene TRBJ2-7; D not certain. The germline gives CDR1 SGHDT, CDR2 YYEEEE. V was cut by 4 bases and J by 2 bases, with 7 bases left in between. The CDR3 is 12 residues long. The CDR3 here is CASSKTTYEQYF. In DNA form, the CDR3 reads TGTGCCAGCAGCAAAACGACCTACGAGCAGTACTTC.

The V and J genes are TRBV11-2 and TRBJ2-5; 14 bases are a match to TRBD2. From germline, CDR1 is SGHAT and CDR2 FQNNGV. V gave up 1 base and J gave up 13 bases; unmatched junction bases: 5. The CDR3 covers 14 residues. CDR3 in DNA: TGTGCCAGCAGCTTAGGGACTAGCGGGAGGTCGGGGTACTTC. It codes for CASSLGTSGRSGYF. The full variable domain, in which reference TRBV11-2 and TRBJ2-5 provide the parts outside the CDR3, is EAGVAQSPRYKIIEKRQSVAFWCNPISGHATLYWYQQILGQGPKLLIQFQNNGVVDDSQLPKDRFSAERLKGVDSTLKIQPAKLEDSAVYLCASSLGTSGRSGYFGPGTRLLVL.

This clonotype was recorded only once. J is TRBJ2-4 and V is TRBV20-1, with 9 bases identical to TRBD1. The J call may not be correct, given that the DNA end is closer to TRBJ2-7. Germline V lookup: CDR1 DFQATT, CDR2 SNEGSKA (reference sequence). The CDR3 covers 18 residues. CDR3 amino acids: CSASGGTGQMLRSYEQYF. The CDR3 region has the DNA TGCAGTGCTAGCGGCGGGACAGGGCAGATGCTCCGATCCTACGAGCAGTACTTC.

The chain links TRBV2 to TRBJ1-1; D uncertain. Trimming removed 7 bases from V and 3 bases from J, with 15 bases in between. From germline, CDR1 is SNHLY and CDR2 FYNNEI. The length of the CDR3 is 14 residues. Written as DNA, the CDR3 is TGTGCCAGCATTTACCAGCCTCGGGACACTGAAGCTTTCTTT. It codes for CASIYQPRDTEAFF.

The CDR3 bases are TGTGCCAGCAGTGAACATACTAGCGGGAGCCTCGCGAACACCGGGGAGCTGTTTTTT. The encoded protein is CASSEHTSGSLANTGELFF. V gene TRBV2 combines with J gene TRBJ2-2, with 11 bases fitting TRBD2. Germline V gene data show CDR1 as SNHLY and CDR2 as FYNNEI. The CDR3 sequence is 19 residues long. Losses at the gene ends were 2 bases for V and 0 bases for J; bases not matched to a gene: 8.

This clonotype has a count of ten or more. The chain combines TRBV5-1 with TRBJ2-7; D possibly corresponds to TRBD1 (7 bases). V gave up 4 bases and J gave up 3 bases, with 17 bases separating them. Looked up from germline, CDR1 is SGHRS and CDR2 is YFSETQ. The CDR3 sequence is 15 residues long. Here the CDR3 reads CASSPQGGSLYEQYF. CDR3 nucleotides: TGCGCCAGCAGCCCGCAGGGGGGCTCCCTCTACGAGCAGTACTTC.

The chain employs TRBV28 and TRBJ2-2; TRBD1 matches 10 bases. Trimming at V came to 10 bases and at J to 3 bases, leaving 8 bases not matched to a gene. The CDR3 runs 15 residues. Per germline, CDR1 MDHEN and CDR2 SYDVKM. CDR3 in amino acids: CANRPGTGDTGELFF. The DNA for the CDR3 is TGTGCCAACAGGCCCGGGACAGGGGACACCGGGGAGCTGTTTTTT.

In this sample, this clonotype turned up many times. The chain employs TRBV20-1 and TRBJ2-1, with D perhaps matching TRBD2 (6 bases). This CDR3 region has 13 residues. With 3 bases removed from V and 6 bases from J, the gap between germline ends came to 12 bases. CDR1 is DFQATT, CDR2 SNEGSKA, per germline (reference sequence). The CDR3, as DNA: TGCAGTGCTAGCGGGAGAAGGACCAATGAGCAGTTCTTC. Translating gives CSASGRRTNEQFF.